This TCR beta chain was profiled in a study of vaccination and CD4 T cells after COVID-19. Study-wide context: Cells were stimulated with overlapping spike peptide pools from SARS-CoV-2, HCoV-NL63, HCoV-OC43 and HCoV-229E. A CEFX pool, an HIV-1 Nef pool, or no peptide went to control cultures.

This CDR3 is 15 amino acids long. V was trimmed by 1 base and J by 0 bases, leaving 10 bases between them. CDR1 and CDR2 from the germline V gene are DFQATT and SNEGSKA (reference sequence). Treatment: roughly ten-day PBMC culture with coronavirus spike peptide pools or control peptides (ViraFEST assay). PBMCs, plated at approximately 2 million per well, were grown in the presence of approximately 10 IU/ml IL-2 and approximately 9 ug/ml peptide pools. The assay that was used to sequence DNA from cultured CD4+ T cells was the Oncomine TCR Beta short-read assay. Genomic DNA was extracted from cultured CD4+ T cells. Each CDR3 protein is one row after TCRdb ran MiXCR on the PCR reads. This sample has 15,000 to 20,000 distinct CDR3 sequences, with 43% found just once. Turning to this clonotype: Its specificity is not known.

This TCR derives from a human donor who had recovered from COVID-19. This sequence joins TRBV20-1 and TRBJ1-3; weak D call: TRBD1 (6 bases). The starting material was CD4+ T cells from blood, cultured in vitro, obtained before SARS-CoV-2 vaccination. The CDR3 DNA reads TGCAGTGCTAGAGGACAGGCGAACTCTGGAAACACCATATATTTT. The encoded protein is CSARGQANSGNTIYF.